The 17 T cell receptor beta chains reported below all come from one sample, sequenced in a study of memory CD4+ T cells and cytomegalovirus serostatus. The sort gate was single viable CD3+CD4+CD8-CD45RO+ cells for memory CD4+ T cells. Libraries were prepared by immunoSEQ multiplex PCR; TCRdb keeps only in-frame clonotypes and omits some of them. The sample holds under 35,000 clones, 65% to 80% seen once. The sample consisted of memory CD4+ T cells from blood. Receptor source: an adult in good health and CMV-seronegative. Some clones in this sample may be carry-over from other donors' samples.

The CDR3 DNA reads as TGTGCCAGCAGCCCCGCGGGGACGGCGTATGGCTACACCTTC. This codes for CASSPAGTAYGYTF. This chain links TRBV7-2 with TRBJ1-2; a weak D match, TRBD1 (5 bases). CDR1 and CDR2 (germline): SGHTA, FQGNSA. CDR3 size: 14 residues. Trimming left V 5 bases short and J 5 bases short, with 15 bases between.

The chain links TRBV5-1 to TRBJ2-4, with 7 bases matching TRBD1. V shed 0 bases, J shed 9 bases, and the junction held 9 bases outside the gene matches. Germline CDR1 is SGHRS and CDR2 is YFSETQ. The CDR3 contains 15 residues. CDR3 in DNA: TGCGCCAGCAGCTTGGCCATGGCAGGGGGAAGCATTCAGTACTTC. It translates to CASSLAMAGGSIQYF.

The chain has TRBV7-3 and TRBJ2-3; D is uncertain. The CDR3 covers 11 residues. Germline values: CDR1 SGHTA, CDR2 FQGTGA. Trimming took off 4 bases at V and 6 bases at J, with 5 bases between the two ends. CDR3 in DNA: TGTGCCAGCAGCTCTAAGGATACGCAGTATTTT. It codes for CASSSKDTQYF.

The genes are TRBV9 and TRBJ1-2; no clear D. The CDR3 has 14 amino acids. The ends were cut back, 3 bases at V and 1 base at J, with 10 bases in the middle. CDR1 is SGDLS, CDR2 YYNGEE, per germline. In nucleotides, the CDR3 is TGTGCCAGCAGCGAGTCGGTGCGTAACTATGGCTACACCTTC. Its protein is CASSESVRNYGYTF. The full variable domain, its missing parts supplied by reference TRBV9 and TRBJ1-2, is DSGVTQTPKHLITATGQRVTLRCSPRSGDLSVYWYQQSLDQGLQFLIQYYNGEERAKGNILERFSAQQFPDLHSELNLSSLELGDSALYFCASSESVRNYGYTFGSGTRLTVV.

The J gene is TRBJ2-3, the V gene TRBV12-5, with a weak D call TRBD2 (6 bases). V lost 2 bases, J lost 6 bases, and 15 bases lay in between. The CDR3 length is 15 residues. Germline CDR1 reads LGHNT; CDR2 reads FRNRAP. CDR3 sequence (DNA): TGTGCTAGTGGTTTGACCGGGGGTAGTGTGGATACGCAGTATTTT. This encodes CASGLTGGSVDTQYF.

This clone came up a few times. This chain joins TRBV14 and TRBJ1-1, with D possibly being TRBD1 (5 bases). Germline values: CDR1 SGHDN, CDR2 FVKESK. Trimming removed 4 bases from V and 7 bases from J, with 7 bases in between. The CDR3 is made up of 11 amino acids. The CDR3 protein is CASSPGVEAFF. CDR3 nucleotides: TGTGCCAGCAGCCCGGGGGTTGAAGCTTTCTTT.

This sequence joins TRBV7-2 and TRBJ2-1; 16 bases fit TRBD2. CDR3 size: 16 residues. Per germline, CDR1 SGHTA and CDR2 FQGNSA. V dropped 1 base and J dropped 11; count of bases not matched to a gene: 5. The DNA of the CDR3 is TGTGCCAGCAGCTTAGAAACGGGACTAGCGGGGGGGAAGCAGTTCTTC. Residues: CASSLETGLAGGKQFF.

This clone was counted between two and nine times. This chain uses TRBV7-2 with TRBJ1-1, with 7 nucleotides matching TRBD1. V lost 5 bases to trimming and J lost 0 bases; unmatched junction nucleotides: 12. Germline V CDR1 and CDR2: SGHTA, FQGNSA. The length of the CDR3 is 17 residues. The CDR3 coding sequence is TGTGCCAGCAGCACGCAACCGGGACAGCACATGAACACTGAAGCTTTCTTT. Protein: CASSTQPGQHMNTEAFF. Full variable domain (outside the CDR3, taken from reference TRBV7-2 and TRBJ1-1): GAGVSQSPSNKVTEKGKDVELRCDPISGHTALYWYRQSLGQGLEFLIYFQGNSAPDKSGLPSDRFSAERTGGSVSTLTIQRTQQEDSAVYLCASSTQPGQHMNTEAFFGQGTRLTVV.

V is TRBV28 and J is TRBJ1-3; maybe TRBD1 (5 bases). The CDR3 has 16 amino acids. Trimming cost V 5 bases and J 0 bases, with 14 bases left between them. Germline V gives CDR1 MDHEN, CDR2 SYDVKM. The CDR3 protein is CASSTMGVSSGNTIYF. The CDR3 nucleotides are TGTGCCAGCAGTACTATGGGGGTTAGCTCTGGAAACACCATATATTTT.

The gene calls are TRBV28 and TRBJ2-7; possibly TRBD1 or TRBD2 for D (5 bases each). There are 14 residues in the CDR3. V was shortened by 5 bases and J by 2 bases, with 13 bases between the two germline ends. CDR1 MDHEN and CDR2 SYDVKM come from the germline V gene. The CDR3 DNA is TGTGCCAGCAGTCCCGGGACCGAGACCTACGAGCAGTACTTC. The encoded protein is CASSPGTETYEQYF.

The chain joins TRBV6-6 to TRBJ1-5; D possibly corresponds to TRBD1 (5 bases). This CDR3 region has 12 residues. The V end was cut by 11 bases, the J end by 7 bases, with 15 bases between. Germline V gene lookup returns CDR1 MNHNY and CDR2 SVGAGI (reference sequence). The CDR3 DNA reads as TGTGCCGAGGGGAATCAAGCCCAGCCCCAGCATTTT. Its translation is CAEGNQAQPQHF.

The rearrangement joins TRBV5-6 to TRBJ2-1, with D tentatively TRBD1 or TRBD2 (6 bases each). The CDR3 is 13 residues long. V dropped 2 bases and J dropped 7 bases, with 10 bases sitting between them. In germline, CDR1 is SGHDT, CDR2 YYEEEE. The CDR3 nucleotides read TGTGCCAGCAGCTTAGGGGGGCCGAATGAGCAGTTCTTC. Translating gives CASSLGGPNEQFF.

The chain recombines TRBV7-2 with TRBJ2-7; 9 nucleotides align to TRBD1. The germline gives CDR1 SGHTA, CDR2 FQGNSA. The junction had 15 bases not matched to a gene; V was cut back by 6 bases and J by 6 bases. The CDR3 is 16 residues long. In DNA form, the CDR3 reads TGTGCCAGCAGTCCCGCCGGGACAGGGTTTTTCAGCGAGCAGTACTTC. Its protein is CASSPAGTGFFSEQYF. Variable domain in full (rest from reference TRBV7-2 and TRBJ2-7): GAGVSQSPSNKVTEKGKDVELRCDPISGHTALYWYRQSLGQGLEFLIYFQGNSAPDKSGLPSDRFSAERTGGSVSTLTIQRTQQEDSAVYLCASSPAGTGFFSEQYFGPGTRLTVT.

The chain couples TRBV2 to TRBJ1-5; D unresolved. Germline CDR1 SNHLY, CDR2 FYNNEI. This CDR3 has 15 residues. Trimming left V 8 bases short and J 2 bases short, with 16 bases between. The CDR3, as DNA: TGTGCCAGCCGGTTGGACGCCTTAGGCAATCAGCCCCAGCATTTT. Protein product: CASRLDALGNQPQHF.

This clone was counted once. The chain is built from TRBV5-8 and TRBJ1-3; the D gene is possibly TRBD1 (6 bases). Germline V gene sequence: CDR1 SGHTS, CDR2 YDEGEE. This CDR3 spans 16 amino acids. V gave up 2 bases and J gave up 0 bases, with 12 bases separating them. CDR3 sequence reads: CASSLGQPGSGNTIYF. For the CDR3, the DNA is TGTGCCAGCAGCTTAGGACAGCCAGGCTCTGGAAACACCATATATTTT.

This clone appeared once. This rearrangement joins TRBV18 to TRBJ1-4; D might be TRBD1 (6 bases). V dropped 1 base and J dropped 8 bases, with 17 bases sitting between them. Per the germline V gene, CDR1 is KGHSH and CDR2 is LQKENI. The CDR3 covers 16 residues. The chain's CDR3 is CASSPRNREAREKLFF. CDR3 nucleotides: TGTGCCAGCTCACCACGTAACAGGGAGGCCAGAGAAAAACTGTTTTTT.

The chain combines TRBV25-1 with TRBJ1-2; D unresolved. This CDR3 is built from 13 residues. V dropped 4 bases and J dropped 1 base, with 7 bases sitting between them. Germline V gives CDR1 MGHDK, CDR2 SYGVNS. CDR3: CASSVLGNYGYTF. In DNA, the CDR3 is TGTGCCAGCAGTGTTTTGGGTAACTATGGCTACACCTTC.